The rows below give T cell receptor beta chains drawn from one sample of a study of STAT5B mutations in CD4+ large granular lymphocyte leukemia. Produced via immunoSEQ multiplex PCR; TCRdb's table is partial and in-frame only. The sample has fewer than 45,000 clones, roughly 76% seen once. The sequenced sample consisted of CD4+ T cells from blood buffy coats. Receptors originate from a human donor in good health. Each CDR3 is given with its conserved first and last residue. Fields, in order: V gene, J gene, D gene, clone size, CDR3 DNA, CDR3 protein. D genes are given only for firm matches. Size is stated for part of the rows, as once, few or many counts, or as a class when the clone is expanded.

TRBV10-3,TRBJ1-1,TRBD1,.,TGTGCCATCAGTCGGACAGGGGGCGTGAGTGAAGCTTTCTTT,CAISRTGGVSEAFF
TRBV6-4,TRBJ2-1,TRBD2,.,TGTGCCAGCAGTGAGCTAGCGGGGGGGATCAATGAGCAGTTCTTC,CASSELAGGINEQFF
TRBV11-3,TRBJ2-3,.,.,TGTGCCAGCAGCTTAGCGGGAGACACAGATACGCAGTATTTT,CASSLAGDTDTQYF
TRBV6-6,TRBJ2-1,TRBD2,few,TGTGCCAGCAGCGGGACTAGAGGGTCCTACAATGAGCAGTTCTTC,CASSGTRGSYNEQFF
TRBV7-2,TRBJ2-3,.,.,TGTGCCAGCAGCGAAGGTGTACATACGCAGTATTTT,CASSEGVHTQYF
TRBV29-1,TRBJ1-2,.,.,TGCAGCGTTGCACCGAGTAACTATGGCTACACCTTC,CSVAPSNYGYTF
TRBV6-5,TRBJ2-5,TRBD2,.,TGTGCCAGCAAGGGCGGGGGGGGTCAAGAGACCCAGTACTTC,CASKGGGGQETQYF
TRBV6-1,TRBJ2-3,TRBD2,.,TGTGCCAGCAGCGAGGGCGGGAGTGCAGATACGCAGTATTTT,CASSEGGSADTQYF
TRBV6-5,TRBJ2-7,TRBD2,once,TGTGCCAGCAGTTCGCGCGGGAGGTCCTACGAGCAGTACTTC,CASSSRGRSYEQYF
TRBV28,TRBJ1-2,.,.,TGTGCCAGCAGTCAAATTACGTACACCTTC,CASSQITYTF
TRBV7-3,TRBJ2-3,.,.,TGTGCCAGCAGCTTAGACTTAGGGGCGGTTACGCAGTATTTT,CASSLDLGAVTQYF
TRBV5-1,TRBJ1-1,TRBD1,.,TGCGCCAGCAGCTTGGAGGGGACCCGGGACAGGGGGAACACTGAAGCTTTCTTT,CASSLEGTRDRGNTEAFF
TRBV7-3,TRBJ2-2,.,.,TGTGCCAGCAGCTTAAGGGGCCCCCCTAACACCGGGGAGCTGTTTTTT,CASSLRGPPNTGELFF
TRBV19,TRBJ1-1,.,.,TGTGCCAGTCCCTCCCCGGGCAAGTACACTGAAGCTTTCTTT,CASPSPGKYTEAFF
TRBV29-1,TRBJ2-1,TRBD1,.,TGCAGCGCCCCGGGACAGGGGGCCCACAATGAGCAGTTCTTC,CSAPGQGAHNEQFF
TRBV4-3,TRBJ1-6,.,.,TGCGCCAGCAGCCAACTGCGGGGGCATTCACCCCTCCACTTT,CASSQLRGHSPLHF
TRBV18,TRBJ2-7,.,.,TGTGCCAGCTCACCAGCGGGACAGACCAGCTCCTACGAGCAGTACTTC,CASSPAGQTSSYEQYF
TRBV9,TRBJ1-1,.,few,TGTGCCAGCAGCGTAGAGGGGATCATGAACACTGAAGCTTTCTTT,CASSVEGIMNTEAFF
TRBV6-1,TRBJ2-2,TRBD2,.,TGTGCCAGCAGTGAACACCCGGGACTAGCGGATTTATTT,CASSEHPGLADLF
TRBV27,TRBJ1-2,.,.,TGTGCCAGCAGTTTATCGCCGTCCAGCGGGGTGGGGGGCTACACCTTC,CASSLSPSSGVGGYTF
TRBV27,TRBJ1-3,TRBD1,.,TGTGCCAGCAGCACAGGGGGCGCGGTTGGAAACACCATATATTTT,CASSTGGAVGNTIYF
TRBV19,TRBJ1-5,.,.,TGTGCCAGTAGTATGGGTATGTCCCAGCATTTT,CASSMGMSQHF
TRBV6-1,TRBJ1-3,TRBD1,.,TGTGCCAGCAGGGGACAGTTAAGCTCTGGAAACACCATATATTTT,CASRGQLSSGNTIYF
TRBV30,TRBJ1-6,.,.,TGTGCCTGGAGTCCGGGGGATAATTCACCCCTCCACTTT,CAWSPGDNSPLHF
TRBV5-6,TRBJ2-7,.,.,TGTGCCAGCAGCCCTACCCGGGTCGGCGAGCAGTACTTC,CASSPTRVGEQYF
TRBV5-6,TRBJ1-6,TRBD1,.,TGTGCCAGCAGCTTGCTGGGGACAGGGGTGAATTCACCCCTCCACTTT,CASSLLGTGVNSPLHF
TRBV2,TRBJ2-1,.,once,TGTGCCAGCACAGTCAGCTCCTACAATGAGCAGTTCTTC,CASTVSSYNEQFF
TRBV7-2,TRBJ2-2,.,.,TGTGCCAGCAGCTTGGGCCCCGGGGAGCTGTTTTTT,CASSLGPGELFF
TRBV4-1,TRBJ2-3,.,.,TGCGCCAGCAGCCAAGAGGGATTATCGACTGTGGCAGGGAATTCAGATACGCAGTATTTT,CASSQEGLSTVAGNSDTQYF
TRBV2,TRBJ1-2,TRBD1,.,TGTGCCACCAGGACAGGCAAGGGCTATGGCTACACCTTC,CATRTGKGYGYTF
TRBV5-4,TRBJ1-2,.,.,TGTGCCAGCACCACAGGTCAACTTAACTATGGCTACACCTTC,CASTTGQLNYGYTF
TRBV6-1,TRBJ2-7,TRBD1,.,TGTGCCAGCAGTGCTGACCCCGGGACAGCGTGGGAGCAGTACTTC,CASSADPGTAWEQYF
TRBV25-1,TRBJ2-7,.,.,TGTGCCAGCAGTGAATGGGAAGGGAGCTACGAGCAGTACTTC,CASSEWEGSYEQYF
TRBV10-3,TRBJ1-1,TRBD1,once,TGTGCCATCAACTTGGACAGGGGGAATGAAGCTTTCTTT,CAINLDRGNEAFF
TRBV5-4,TRBJ1-2,TRBD1,.,TGTGCCAGCAGCCGGACAGGGGGTGGCGATGGCTACACCTTC,CASSRTGGGDGYTF
TRBV18,TRBJ1-2,.,once,TGTGCCAGCTCGCAACAGGGCAACTATGGCTACACCTTC,CASSQQGNYGYTF
TRBV10-3,TRBJ1-2,.,.,TGTGCCATTGGAATTGGAGGGAACGATGGCTACACCTTC,CAIGIGGNDGYTF
TRBV7-6,TRBJ2-3,TRBD1,.,TGTGCCAGCAGCTCACGGACAGGGGGTATAGATACGCAGTATTTT,CASSSRTGGIDTQYF
TRBV5-1,TRBJ1-2,.,.,TGCGCCAGCAGCTTGGTTTTCAGTGGCAACTATGGCTACACCTTC,CASSLVFSGNYGYTF
TRBV5-1,TRBJ2-1,TRBD1,.,TGCGCCAGCAGGACCGGGACAGGGGGATACAATGAGCAGTTCTTC,CASRTGTGGYNEQFF
TRBV30,TRBJ1-1,TRBD1,.,TGTGCCTGGAGTGACAGGGGGTACACTGAAGCTTTCTTT,CAWSDRGYTEAFF
TRBV7-2,TRBJ2-5,TRBD2,.,TGTGCCAGCAGCCCACTAGCGGGGATACAAAAGACCCAGTACTTC,CASSPLAGIQKTQYF
TRBV5-4,TRBJ2-5,.,.,TGTGCCAGCAGCCAGACAGCAACCCAAGAGACCCAATACTTC,CASSQTATQETQYF
TRBV19,TRBJ2-1,TRBD1,.,TGTGCCAGTAGTATTTCGGGACAGAGTTACAATGAGCAGTTCTTC,CASSISGQSYNEQFF
TRBV6-6,TRBJ2-1,TRBD2,.,TGTGCCAGCAGTCGGACTAGCGGTTCCTACAATGAGCAGTTCTTC,CASSRTSGSYNEQFF
TRBV5-1,TRBJ1-6,TRBD1,.,TGCGCCAGCAGCTCCGGACAGGGCACGGGCAATTCACCCCTCCACTTT,CASSSGQGTGNSPLHF
TRBV30,TRBJ1-5,.,.,TGTGCCGTACACCTAGGGGGCAATCAGCCCCAGCATTTT,CAVHLGGNQPQHF